This entry concerns a single TCR beta chain. The junction departs from the called germline gene at one end, perhaps through a read error. The CDR3 end falls 3 residues outside the read, so it is completed with the germline J gene. TCRdb's table, derived via immunoSEQ multiplex PCR, lists solely in-frame clones and lacks some. Here the sample table reports 36,000 or so clones. The CDR3 has 12 amino acids. Germline-derived CDR1 and CDR2 are SQVTM and ANQGSEA. The sample comes from a study of T cells in women clearing cervical HPV infection. The chain links TRBV29-1 to TRBJ1-3; D unresolved. This TCR derives from a woman aged 18 to 75 with a cervical HPV16 infection that either progressed to CIN3+ or cleared (not recorded which). The sample taken for sequencing was blood buffy coat. CDR3 bases read: TGCAGCGCCGTCACCCTCGTAAACACG. Translation: CSAVTLVNT. The CDR3, in full, reads CSAVTLVNTIYF.